Shown below are 14 T cell receptor beta chains from a single sample sequenced in a study of blood T cell repertoires in COVID-19. The protocol was immunoSEQ multiplex PCR, while the TCRdb copy is restricted to in-frame clones and leaves out a portion. The sample has approximately 300,000 clones, around 89% seen once. The sequenced material came from PBMCs or T cells enriched from blood (not recorded which). These receptors were collected from a woman aged 18 to 35 with acute COVID-19.

The rearrangement links TRBV2 to TRBJ2-2; a possible D gene is TRBD2 (6 bases). Germline CDR1 SNHLY, CDR2 FYNNEI. The V and J ends lost 6 bases and 0 bases respectively, with 8 bases between them. The CDR3 is made up of 14 amino acids. The CDR3 loop is CASRGLTNTGELFF. CDR3 DNA sequence: TGTGCCAGCAGGGGACTTACGAACACCGGGGAGCTGTTTTTT.

This chain uses TRBV3-1 (or the pseudogene TRBV3-2) with TRBJ2-3; 9 nucleotides line up with TRBD2. CDR1 and CDR2 from the germline V gene are LGHDT and YNNKEL (reference sequence). With 3 bases clipped from V and 2 bases from J, the junction kept 6 bases outside the gene matches. The CDR3 contains 16 residues. The CDR3 is CASSQHLAGYTDTQYF. As DNA, the CDR3 is TGTGCCAGCAGCCAGCATCTAGCGGGGTACACAGATACGCAGTATTTT.

The chain uses TRBV3-1 (or the pseudogene TRBV3-2) and TRBJ2-5; a possible D gene is TRBD1 (6 bases). The V gene lost 3 bases and the J gene lost 4 bases, with 15 bases spanning the gap. The CDR3 length is 15 residues. Germline V gene data show CDR1 as LGHDT and CDR2 as YNNKEL (reference sequence). Here the CDR3 DNA reads TGTGCCAGCAGCCAGGGCCTAGTAGGGGGAGAGACCCAGTACTTC. Its protein is CASSQGLVGGETQYF.

This rearrangement joins TRBV6-4 to TRBJ2-1; 10 bases align to TRBD1. This CDR3 is built from 15 residues. The V segment lost 2 bases and the J segment 8 bases; nucleotides outside the gene matches: 6. In germline, CDR1 is MRHNA, CDR2 SNTAGT. DNA for the CDR3: TGTGCCAGCAGTGACATCGGGACAGGGGTGTATGAGCAGTTCTTC. Translation: CASSDIGTGVYEQFF.

The rearrangement links TRBV4-1 to TRBJ2-7, with D perhaps matching TRBD2 (6 bases). V was cut by 4 bases and J by 0 bases, with 16 bases left in between. This CDR3 is built from 16 residues. Germline loops: CDR1 MGHRA, CDR2 YSYEKL. This CDR3 reads CASSLGGGSGSYEQYF. CDR3 coding DNA: TGCGCCAGCAGCCTCGGCGGCGGTAGCGGCTCCTACGAGCAGTACTTC.

The chain recombines TRBV6-6 with TRBJ1-3; perhaps TRBD1 as D (6 bases). CDR3 size: 14 residues. Germline V gene data show CDR1 as MNHNY and CDR2 as SVGAGI (reference sequence). Trimming cost V 0 bases and J 4 bases, with 7 bases left between them. The DNA of the CDR3 is TGTGCCAGCAGTTACTCGACAGGCGGAAACACCATATATTTT. Protein: CASSYSTGGNTIYF.

The gene calls are TRBV5-1 and TRBJ1-2; 10 nucleotides line up with TRBD1. Unmatched junction bases numbered 8, after V lost 5 bases and J lost 1 base. CDR1 is SGHRS and CDR2 is YFSETQ in the germline V gene. This CDR3 spans 16 amino acids. DNA for the CDR3: TGCGCCAGCAGTTCGGACAGGGGGTTGGTTAACTATGGCTACACCTTC. Its translation: CASSSDRGLVNYGYTF.

CDR3 DNA: TGTGCCACCTTGGGGGGGGCGGCTGCTGGAAACACCATATATTTT. Its translation: CATLGGAAAGNTIYF. This chain connects TRBV10-3 to TRBJ1-3; D perhaps matches TRBD1 (6 bases). The CDR3 runs to 15 residues. Germline values: CDR1 ENHRY, CDR2 SYGVKD. V was shortened by 10 bases and J by 2 bases, with 18 bases between the two germline ends.

The chain is built from TRBV19 and TRBJ2-1; D might be TRBD1 (6 bases). Deletions cut 5 bases from V and 9 bases from J, with 17 bases between. CDR3 length equals 14 residues. Germline-derived CDR1 and CDR2 are LNHDA and SQIVND (reference sequence). CDR3 bases: TGTGCCAGTAGTGTATTACAGGGATTCGGTGAGCAGTTCTTC. The encoded protein is CASSVLQGFGEQFF. Filled out from reference TRBV19 and TRBJ2-1, the complete variable domain reads DGGITQSPKYLFRKEGQNVTLSCEQNLNHDAMYWYRQDPGQGLRLIYYSQIVNDFQKGDIAEGYSVSREKKESFPLTVTSAQKNPTAFYLCASSVLQGFGEQFFGPGTRLTVL.

This chain joins TRBV18 and TRBJ2-1, with D tentatively TRBD2 (5 bases). Germline V gene lookup returns CDR1 KGHSH and CDR2 LQKENI. The CDR3 is made up of 13 amino acids. The germline V and J ends were trimmed by 4 bases and 3 bases, with 7 bases remaining between them. CDR3 coding DNA: TGTGCCAGCTCACTCCGGGACTACAATGAGCAGTTCTTC. This encodes CASSLRDYNEQFF.

The chain recombines TRBV5-4 with TRBJ1-1; TRBD1 aligns across 7 bases. The germline CDR1 and CDR2 sequences are SGHNT and YYREEE (reference sequence). There are 14 residues in the CDR3. Unmatched junction bases numbered 4, after V lost 4 bases and J lost 1 base. CDR3 sequence: CASSDRVWNTEAFF. In DNA, the CDR3 is TGTGCCAGCAGCGACAGGGTATGGAACACTGAAGCTTTCTTT.

The V and J genes are TRBV5-4 and TRBJ2-7; 7 bases are a match to TRBD1. V shed 2 bases, J shed 2 bases, and the junction held 1 base outside the gene matches. CDR1 and CDR2 from the germline V gene are SGHNT and YYREEE (reference sequence). The CDR3 consists of 13 residues. The CDR3 bases are TGTGCCAGCAGCTTAGACAGGGCCTACGAGCAGTACTTC. Translated: CASSLDRAYEQYF.

The gene calls are TRBV11-3 and TRBJ1-4; D possibly corresponds to TRBD1 (6 bases). CDR3 length: 15 residues. V was pared by 4 bases and J by 0 bases, with 9 bases between. CDR1 and CDR2 (germline): SGHNT, YENEEA. This CDR3 reads CASSSDRSTNEKLFF. The DNA of the CDR3 is TGTGCCAGCAGCTCGGACAGATCAACTAATGAAAAACTGTTTTTT.

The rearrangement links TRBV27 to TRBJ1-2, with TRBD1 matching 7 bases. Per germline, CDR1 MNHEY and CDR2 SMNVEV (reference sequence). There are 20 residues in the CDR3. Trimming took 0 bases from V and 4 from J; bases not matched to a gene: 20. CDR3: CASSLSPRNQHRGSPYGYTF. The CDR3 DNA is TGTGCCAGCAGTTTATCGCCGCGGAACCAACACAGGGGTAGCCCCTATGGCTACACCTTC.